This T cell receptor beta chain comes out of a study of cytomegalovirus exposure and HLA in healthy donors. Study-level results: Near-uniform donor sequencing depth was presumed by presence/absence analyses. An analysis that came later showed most CMV-associated TCR beta chains appearing HLA-restricted. The classifier, whose performance was assessed in both the original and validation cohorts, reportedly diagnosed cytomegalovirus status with high specificity and sensitivity.

In the PCR, 60 Vbeta and 13 Jbeta primers were used. Profiling relied on immunoSEQ multiplex PCR, and the TCRdb table lists in-frame clones only, not all of them. The sample records 130,000 to 150,000 clones, roughly three quarters being singletons. Note on this clone: As yet, its antigen is unknown.

The CDR3 consists of 19 residues. CDR1 is MDHEN and CDR2 is SYDVKM in the germline V gene. The trim removed 5 bases at V and 0 bases at J, leaving 8 bases unmatched. The TCR sequence derives from a female donor in good health and CMV-seronegative. The rearrangement uses TRBV28 and TRBJ2-6; 12 bases fit TRBD2. Specimen: PBMCs. CDR3 region: CASSPPGLAGPSGANVLTF. DNA for the CDR3: TGTGCCAGCAGTCCCCCTGGACTAGCGGGACCCTCTGGGGCCAACGTCCTGACTTTC.